The following is a T cell receptor (beta chain) sequence with its context. These data are taken from a study of blood T cell repertoires in COVID-19. Study context: COVID-19 samples collected from the United States, Italy and Spain covered acute and convalescent phases. The analysed material was cDNA or gDNA that came from T cells, B-cell-depleted T cells, or PBMCs.

V was pared by 4 bases and J by 2 bases, with 6 bases of the junction left unmatched. The germline gives CDR1 SEHNR, CDR2 FQNEAQ (reference sequence). The CDR3 is 17 amino acids. In the original analysis: The authors estimated nucleated cell counts from reference gene primer amplification. Profiling relied on immunoSEQ multiplex PCR, and the TCRdb table lists in-frame clones only, not all of them. V and J calls and clone size follow that table, whereas D and trimming were derived from the DNA. The repertoire holds fewer than 300,000 clones, 70% to 90% seen once, with 10% to 15% in the top ten. Patients at the Seattle site were enrolled during active infection and followed longitudinally.

Sequencing was performed on peripheral blood. This receptor was obtained from a woman aged 30 to 39 with COVID-19, enrolled during active disease. The chain uses TRBV7-9 and TRBJ1-6, with 9 positions matching TRBD1. The CDR3 is CASSSGQGYPYNSPLHF. The CDR3 region has the DNA TGTGCCAGCAGCTCGGGACAGGGTTATCCCTATAATTCACCCCTCCACTTT.